This T cell receptor (beta chain) was identified in a study of shared clonotypes between healthy human individuals. Across the whole study: Sampling drew on donors who were two women and three men aged 18 to 49. Researchers assigned three CD4 naive, three CD4 memory, two CD8 naive and one CD8 memory plate to each donor. Study-wide results and caveats: Sample collection involved blood only; tissue repertoires are likely different.

The sample holds a few counts of this clone. Its antigen is not identified. The CDR3 is 12 amino acids. The ends were cut back, 5 bases at V and 6 bases at J, with 8 bases in the middle. Germline lookup yields CDR1 SGHTS and CDR2 YDEGEE. Researchers divided each subset's genomic DNA evenly across several immunoSEQ plates. Here immunoSEQ multiplex PCR was the method, and the copy in TCRdb shows in-frame clones only, minus some. The sample holds about 2.4 million clones, more than 85% seen once. The clonotype was recovered from a man aged 18 to 35 in good health. Some clones in this sample may be carry-over from other donors' samples. Specimen: naive CD4+ T cells from PBMCs. This sample's subset: CD45RA+ positively selected. The V call is TRBV5-8, the J call TRBJ2-2, with D unclear. CDR3 nucleotides: TGTGCCAGCAGTCGGATTTCCGGGGAGCTGTTTTTT. This translates into CASSRISGELFF.